This T cell receptor beta chain emerged from a study of shared clonotypes between healthy human individuals. Clones were sequenced by immunoSEQ multiplex PCR, and TCRdb holds only the in-frame ones, with some missing. This sample has about 2,100,000 clones, with around 93% found just once. This CDR3 is 13 amino acids long. Trimming shortened V by 6 bases and J by 3 bases, and 12 bases separated the two germline ends. Germline CDR1 and CDR2: LNHDA and SQIVND (reference sequence). Naive CD8 cells lacked CD45RO and underwent positive selection for CCR7, leaving out terminally differentiated effector memory CD45RA+ cells.

This chain links TRBV19 with TRBJ2-7; D is tentatively TRBD1 or TRBD2 (6 bases each). The sequenced sample was naive CD8+ T cells from PBMCs. The clonotype was recovered from a young man in good health. Some clones in this sample may be carry-over from other donors' samples. The CDR3 loop is CASSLGGNYEQYF. For the CDR3, the DNA is TGTGCCAGTAGCCTAGGGGGGAACTACGAGCAGTACTTC.